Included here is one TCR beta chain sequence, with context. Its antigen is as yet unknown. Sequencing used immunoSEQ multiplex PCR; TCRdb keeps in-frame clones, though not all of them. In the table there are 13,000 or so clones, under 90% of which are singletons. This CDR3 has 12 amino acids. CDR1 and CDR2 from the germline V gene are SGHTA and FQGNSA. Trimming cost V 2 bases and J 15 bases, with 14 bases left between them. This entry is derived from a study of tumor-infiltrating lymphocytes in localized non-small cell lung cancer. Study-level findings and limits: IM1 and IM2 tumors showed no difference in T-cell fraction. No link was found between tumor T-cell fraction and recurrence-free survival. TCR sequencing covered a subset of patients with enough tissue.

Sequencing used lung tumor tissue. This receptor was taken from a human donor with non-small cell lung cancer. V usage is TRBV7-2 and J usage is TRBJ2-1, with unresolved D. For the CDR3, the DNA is TGTGCCAGCAGCTTATCGGCATCACTTCTGTTCTTC. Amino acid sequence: CASSLSASLLFF. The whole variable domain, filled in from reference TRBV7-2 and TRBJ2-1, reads GAGVSQSPSNKVTEKGKDVELRCDPISGHTALYWYRQSLGQGLEFLIYFQGNSAPDKSGLPSDRFSAERTGGSVSTLTIQRTQQEDSAVYLCASSLSASLLFFGPGTRLTVL.